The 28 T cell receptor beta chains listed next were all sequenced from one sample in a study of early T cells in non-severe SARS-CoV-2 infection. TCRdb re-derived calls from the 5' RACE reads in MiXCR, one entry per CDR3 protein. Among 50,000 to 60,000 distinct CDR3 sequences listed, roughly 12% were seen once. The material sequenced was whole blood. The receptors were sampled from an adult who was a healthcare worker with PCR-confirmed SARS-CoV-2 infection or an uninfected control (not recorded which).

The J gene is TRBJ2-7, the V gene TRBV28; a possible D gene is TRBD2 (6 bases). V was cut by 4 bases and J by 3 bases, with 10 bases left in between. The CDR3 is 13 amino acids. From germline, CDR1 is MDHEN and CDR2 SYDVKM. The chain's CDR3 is CASSSLASYEQYF. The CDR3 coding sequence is TGTGCCAGCAGTTCGCTAGCGAGCTACGAGCAGTACTTC. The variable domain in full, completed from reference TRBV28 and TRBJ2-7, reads DVKVTQSSRYLVKRTGEKVFLECVQDMDHENMFWYRQDPGLGLRLIYFSYDVKMKEKGDIPEGYSVSREKKERFSLILESASTNQTSMYLCASSSLASYEQYFGPGTRLTVT.

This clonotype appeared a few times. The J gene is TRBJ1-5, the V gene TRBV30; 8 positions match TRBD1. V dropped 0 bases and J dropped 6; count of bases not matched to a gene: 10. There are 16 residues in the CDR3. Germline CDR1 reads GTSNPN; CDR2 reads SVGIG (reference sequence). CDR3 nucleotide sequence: TGTGCCTGGAGTGTAGGTAGGGACAGGTGGATTCAGCCCCAGCATTTT. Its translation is CAWSVGRDRWIQPQHF.

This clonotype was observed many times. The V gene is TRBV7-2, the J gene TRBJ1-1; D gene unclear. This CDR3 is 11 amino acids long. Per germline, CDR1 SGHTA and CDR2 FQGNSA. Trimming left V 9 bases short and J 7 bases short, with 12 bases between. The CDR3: CASTPRVEAFF. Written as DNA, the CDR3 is TGTGCCAGTACCCCTAGGGTTGAAGCTTTCTTT.

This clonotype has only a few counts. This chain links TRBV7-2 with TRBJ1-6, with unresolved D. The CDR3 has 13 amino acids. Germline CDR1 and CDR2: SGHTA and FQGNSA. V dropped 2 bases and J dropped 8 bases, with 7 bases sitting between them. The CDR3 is CASSLNLDSPLHF. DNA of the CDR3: TGTGCCAGCAGCTTAAACCTAGATTCACCCCTCCACTTT.

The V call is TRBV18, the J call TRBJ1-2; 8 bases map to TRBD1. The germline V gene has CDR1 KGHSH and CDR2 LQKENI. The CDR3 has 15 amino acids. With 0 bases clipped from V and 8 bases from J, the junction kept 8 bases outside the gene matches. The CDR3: CASSPPTGGPGGYTF. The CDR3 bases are TGTGCCAGCTCACCACCCACAGGGGGTCCGGGAGGCTACACCTTC. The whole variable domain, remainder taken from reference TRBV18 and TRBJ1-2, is NAGVMQNPRHLVRRRGQEARLRCSPMKGHSHVYWYRQLPEEGLKFMVYLQKENIIDESGMPKERFSAEFPKEGPSILRIQQVVRGDSAAYFCASSPPTGGPGGYTFGSGTRLTVV.

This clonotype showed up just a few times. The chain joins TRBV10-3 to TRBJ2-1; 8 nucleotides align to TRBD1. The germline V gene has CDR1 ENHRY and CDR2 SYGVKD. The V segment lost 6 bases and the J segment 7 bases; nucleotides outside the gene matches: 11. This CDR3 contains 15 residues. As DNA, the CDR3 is TGTGCCATCAGGACGGACAGGGAGTCGAGGAATGAGCAGTTCTTC. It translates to CAIRTDRESRNEQFF.

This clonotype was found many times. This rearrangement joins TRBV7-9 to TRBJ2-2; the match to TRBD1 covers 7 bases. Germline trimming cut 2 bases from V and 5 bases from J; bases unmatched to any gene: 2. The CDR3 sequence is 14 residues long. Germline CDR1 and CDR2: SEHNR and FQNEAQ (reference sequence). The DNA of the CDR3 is TGTGCCAGCAGCTTATCGGGACAGACCGGGGAGCTGTTTTTT. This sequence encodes CASSLSGQTGELFF.

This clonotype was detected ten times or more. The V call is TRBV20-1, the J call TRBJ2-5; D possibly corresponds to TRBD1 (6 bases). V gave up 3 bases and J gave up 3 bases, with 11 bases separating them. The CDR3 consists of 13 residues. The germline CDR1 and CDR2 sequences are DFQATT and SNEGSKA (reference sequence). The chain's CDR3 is CSASSTGKETQYF. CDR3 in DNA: TGCAGTGCTAGCTCGACAGGCAAAGAGACCCAGTACTTC.

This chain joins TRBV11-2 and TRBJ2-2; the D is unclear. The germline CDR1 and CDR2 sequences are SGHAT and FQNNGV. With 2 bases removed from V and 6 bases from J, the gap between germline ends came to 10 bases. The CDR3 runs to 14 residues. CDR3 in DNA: TGTGCCAGCAGCTTATCTCGGGTGTCCGGGGAGCTGTTTTTT. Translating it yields CASSLSRVSGELFF.

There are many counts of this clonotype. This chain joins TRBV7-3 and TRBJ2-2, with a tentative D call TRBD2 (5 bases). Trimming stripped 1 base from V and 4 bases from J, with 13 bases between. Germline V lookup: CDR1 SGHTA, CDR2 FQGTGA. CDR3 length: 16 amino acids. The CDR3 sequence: CASSLMGGGFTGELFF. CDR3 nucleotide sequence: TGTGCCAGCAGCTTAATGGGCGGCGGGTTCACCGGGGAGCTGTTTTTT.

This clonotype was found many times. This CDR3 reads CASSSSGTGLAKNIQYF. The CDR3 DNA follows: TGTGCCAGCAGTTCCTCCGGGACAGGACTAGCCAAAAACATTCAGTACTTC. The V gene is TRBV28, the J gene TRBJ2-4; 8 bases agree with TRBD1. The CDR3 has 17 amino acids. The J segment lost 0 bases and the V segment lost 4 bases, leaving 8 bases of the junction unmatched. The germline V gene has CDR1 MDHEN and CDR2 SYDVKM.

CDR3 bases: TGTGCCAGCTCACCAACCGACAGCCGTGGAGCTTTCTTT. It is translated as CASSPTDSRGAFF. This sequence joins TRBV18 and TRBJ1-1, with D possibly matching TRBD1 (5 bases). CDR3 size: 13 residues. Germline V gene lookup returns CDR1 KGHSH and CDR2 LQKENI. Trimming took 2 bases from V and 10 from J, leaving 14 bases between them.

The CDR3: CASSVTGSNQPQHF. CDR3 in DNA: TGTGCCAGCAGCGTAACGGGAAGCAATCAGCCCCAGCATTTT. The V and J genes are TRBV9 and TRBJ1-5; D uncertain. The ends were cut back, 1 base at V and 1 base at J, with 6 bases in the middle. The CDR3 is 14 amino acids. CDR1 is SGDLS, CDR2 YYNGEE, per germline. Looking up the rest from reference TRBV9 and TRBJ1-5 gives the full variable domain: DSGVTQTPKHLITATGQRVTLRCSPRSGDLSVYWYQQSLDQGLQFLIQYYNGEERAKGNILERFSAQQFPDLHSELNLSSLELGDSALYFCASSVTGSNQPQHFGDGTRLSIL.

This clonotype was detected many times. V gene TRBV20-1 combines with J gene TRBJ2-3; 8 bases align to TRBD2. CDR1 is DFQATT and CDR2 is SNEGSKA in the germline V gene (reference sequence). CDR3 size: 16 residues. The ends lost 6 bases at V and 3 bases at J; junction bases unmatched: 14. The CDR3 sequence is CSAKPGGGAGTDTQYF. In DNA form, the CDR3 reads TGCAGTGCGAAACCCGGGGGGGGCGCGGGGACAGATACGCAGTATTTT.

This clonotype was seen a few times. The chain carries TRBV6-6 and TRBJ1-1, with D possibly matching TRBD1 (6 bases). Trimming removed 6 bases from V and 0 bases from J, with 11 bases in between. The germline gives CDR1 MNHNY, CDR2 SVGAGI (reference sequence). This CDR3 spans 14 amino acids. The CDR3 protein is CASRVGGLNTEAFF. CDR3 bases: TGTGCCAGCAGGGTCGGGGGGCTGAACACTGAAGCTTTCTTT.

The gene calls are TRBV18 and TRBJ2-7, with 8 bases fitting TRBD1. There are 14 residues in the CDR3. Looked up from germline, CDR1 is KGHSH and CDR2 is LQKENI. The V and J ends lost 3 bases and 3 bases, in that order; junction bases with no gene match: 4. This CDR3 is CASSPSGQDYEQYF. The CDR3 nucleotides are TGTGCCAGCTCACCGTCGGGACAGGACTACGAGCAGTACTTC.

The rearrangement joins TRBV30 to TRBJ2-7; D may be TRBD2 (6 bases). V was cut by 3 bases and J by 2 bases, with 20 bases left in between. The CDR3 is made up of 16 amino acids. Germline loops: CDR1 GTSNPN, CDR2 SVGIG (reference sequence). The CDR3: CAWRPRTGTVTYEQYF. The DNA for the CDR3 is TGTGCCTGGAGGCCACGGACCGGGACTGTAACCTACGAGCAGTACTTC.

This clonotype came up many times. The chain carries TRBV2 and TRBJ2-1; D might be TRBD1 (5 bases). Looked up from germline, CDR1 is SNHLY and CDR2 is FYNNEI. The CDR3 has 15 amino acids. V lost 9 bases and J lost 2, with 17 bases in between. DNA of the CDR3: TGTGCCAGTACTGAGTTGCAAGGGGCCTACAATGAGCAGTTCTTC. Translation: CASTELQGAYNEQFF.

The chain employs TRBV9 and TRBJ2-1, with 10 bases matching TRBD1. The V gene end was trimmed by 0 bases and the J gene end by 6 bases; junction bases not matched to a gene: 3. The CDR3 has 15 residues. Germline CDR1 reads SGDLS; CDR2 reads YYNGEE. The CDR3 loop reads CASSVGDRGLNEQFF. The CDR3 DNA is TGTGCCAGCAGCGTAGGGGACAGGGGTCTCAATGAGCAGTTCTTC.

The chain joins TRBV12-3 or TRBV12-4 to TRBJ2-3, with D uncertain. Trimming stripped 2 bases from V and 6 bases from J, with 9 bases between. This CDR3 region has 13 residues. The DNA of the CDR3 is TGTGCCAGCAGTTTATTGCACGGGGATACGCAGTATTTT. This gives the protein CASSLLHGDTQYF.

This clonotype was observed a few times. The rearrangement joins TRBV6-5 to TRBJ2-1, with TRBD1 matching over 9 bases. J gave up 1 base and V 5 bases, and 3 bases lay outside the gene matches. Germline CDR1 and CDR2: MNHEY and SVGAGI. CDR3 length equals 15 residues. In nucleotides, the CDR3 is TGTGCCAGCAGTACCGGGACAGGGTCCTACAATGAGCAGTTCTTC. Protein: CASSTGTGSYNEQFF.

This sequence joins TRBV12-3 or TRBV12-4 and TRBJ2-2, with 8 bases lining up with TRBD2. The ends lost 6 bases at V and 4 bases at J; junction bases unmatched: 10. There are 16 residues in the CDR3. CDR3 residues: CASRNGQREFTGELFF. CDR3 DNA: TGTGCCAGCAGAAACGGCCAGCGGGAGTTCACCGGGGAGCTGTTTTTT.

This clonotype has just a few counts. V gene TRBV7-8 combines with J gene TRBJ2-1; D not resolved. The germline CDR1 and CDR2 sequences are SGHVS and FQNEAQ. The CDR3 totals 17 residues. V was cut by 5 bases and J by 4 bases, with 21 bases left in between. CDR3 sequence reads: CASSPPPRTGRYNEQFF. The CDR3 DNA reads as TGTGCCAGCAGCCCGCCCCCTCGGACCGGAAGATACAATGAGCAGTTCTTC.

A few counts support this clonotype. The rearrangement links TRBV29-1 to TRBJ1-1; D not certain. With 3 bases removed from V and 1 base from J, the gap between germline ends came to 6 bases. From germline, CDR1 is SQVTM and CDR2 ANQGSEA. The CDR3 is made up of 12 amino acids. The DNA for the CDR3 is TGCAGCGTTGAGAGGGAGAACACTGAAGCTTTCTTT. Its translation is CSVERENTEAFF.

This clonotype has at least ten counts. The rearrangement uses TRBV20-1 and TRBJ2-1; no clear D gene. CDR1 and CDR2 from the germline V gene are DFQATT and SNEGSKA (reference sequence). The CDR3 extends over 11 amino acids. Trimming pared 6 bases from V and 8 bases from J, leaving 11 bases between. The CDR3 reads CSAGMSDEQFF. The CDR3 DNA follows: TGCAGTGCGGGGATGTCGGATGAGCAGTTCTTC.

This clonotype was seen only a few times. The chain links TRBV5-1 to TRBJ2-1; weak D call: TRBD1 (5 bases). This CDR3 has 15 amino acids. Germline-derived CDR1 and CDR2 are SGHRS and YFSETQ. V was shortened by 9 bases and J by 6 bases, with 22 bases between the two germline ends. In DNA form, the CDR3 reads TGCGCCACCGCACTGACAGCTCCAACGACCAATGAGCAGTTCTTC. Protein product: CATALTAPTTNEQFF. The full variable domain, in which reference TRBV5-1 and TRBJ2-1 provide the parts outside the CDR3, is KAGVTQTPRYLIKTRGQQVTLSCSPISGHRSVSWYQQTPGQGLQFLFEYFSETQRNKGNFPGRFSGRQFSNSRSEMNVSTLELGDSALYLCATALTAPTTNEQFFGPGTRLTVL.

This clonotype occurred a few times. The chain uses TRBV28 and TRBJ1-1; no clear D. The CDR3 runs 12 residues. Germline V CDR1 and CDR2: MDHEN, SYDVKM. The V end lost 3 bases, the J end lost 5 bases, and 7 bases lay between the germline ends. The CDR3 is CASSFLRTEAFF. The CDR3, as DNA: TGTGCCAGCAGTTTTTTGAGGACTGAAGCTTTCTTT.

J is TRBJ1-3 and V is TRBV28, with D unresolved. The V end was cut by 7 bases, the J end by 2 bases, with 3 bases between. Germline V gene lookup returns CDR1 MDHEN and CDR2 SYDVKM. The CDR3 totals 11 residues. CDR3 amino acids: CASTPGNTIYF. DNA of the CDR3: TGTGCCAGCACGCCTGGAAACACCATATATTTT.